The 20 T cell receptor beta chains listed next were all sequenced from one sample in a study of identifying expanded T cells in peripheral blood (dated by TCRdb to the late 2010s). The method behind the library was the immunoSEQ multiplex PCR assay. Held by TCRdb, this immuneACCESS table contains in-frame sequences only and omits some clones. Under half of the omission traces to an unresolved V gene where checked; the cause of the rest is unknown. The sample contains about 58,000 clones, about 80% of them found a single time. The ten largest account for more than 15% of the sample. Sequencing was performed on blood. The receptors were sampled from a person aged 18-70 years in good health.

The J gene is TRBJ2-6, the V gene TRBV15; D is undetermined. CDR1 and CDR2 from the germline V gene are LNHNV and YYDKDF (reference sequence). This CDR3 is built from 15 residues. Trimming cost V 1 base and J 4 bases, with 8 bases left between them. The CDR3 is CATSRAGPGANVLTF. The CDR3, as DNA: TGTGCCACCAGCAGAGCTGGGCCAGGGGCCAACGTCCTGACTTTC.

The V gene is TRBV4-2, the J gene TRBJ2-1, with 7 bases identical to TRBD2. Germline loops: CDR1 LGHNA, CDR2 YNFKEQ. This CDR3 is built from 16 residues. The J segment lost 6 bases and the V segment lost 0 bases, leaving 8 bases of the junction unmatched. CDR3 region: CASSQDWASGGNEQFF. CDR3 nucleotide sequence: TGTGCCAGCAGCCAAGATTGGGCTAGCGGAGGCAATGAGCAGTTCTTC.

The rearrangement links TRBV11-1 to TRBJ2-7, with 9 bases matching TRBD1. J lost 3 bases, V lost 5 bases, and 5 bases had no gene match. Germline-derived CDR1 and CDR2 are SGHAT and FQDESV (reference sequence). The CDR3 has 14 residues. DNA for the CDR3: TGTGCCAGCAGCCAAACAGGGGGCTTCTACGAGCAGTACGTC. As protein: CASSQTGGFYEQYV.

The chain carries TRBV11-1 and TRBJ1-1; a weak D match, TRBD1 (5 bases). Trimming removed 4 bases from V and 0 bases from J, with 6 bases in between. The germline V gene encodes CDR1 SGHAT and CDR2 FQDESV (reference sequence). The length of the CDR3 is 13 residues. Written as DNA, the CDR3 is TGTGCCAGCAGCTGGGACTTGAACACTGAAGCTTTCTTT. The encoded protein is CASSWDLNTEAFF.

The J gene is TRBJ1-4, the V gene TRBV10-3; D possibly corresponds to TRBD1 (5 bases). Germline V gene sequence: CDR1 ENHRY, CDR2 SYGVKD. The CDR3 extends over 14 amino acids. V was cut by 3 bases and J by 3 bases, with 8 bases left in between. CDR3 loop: CAISDRGANEKLFF. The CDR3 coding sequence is TGTGCCATCAGTGATCGGGGGGCTAATGAAAAACTGTTTTTT.

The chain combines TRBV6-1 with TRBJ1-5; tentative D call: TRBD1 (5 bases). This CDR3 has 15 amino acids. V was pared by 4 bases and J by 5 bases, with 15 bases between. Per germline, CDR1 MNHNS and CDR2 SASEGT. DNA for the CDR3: TGTGCCAGCAGTGGAGGAACAGGTAACTATCAGCCCCAGCATTTT. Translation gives CASSGGTGNYQPQHF.

The CDR3 protein is CSVGDGNSNQPQHF. The CDR3 nucleotides are TGCAGCGTTGGTGACGGTAATAGCAATCAGCCCCAGCATTTT. This chain links TRBV29-1 with TRBJ1-5; D is ambiguous. Trimming took 4 bases from V and 0 from J, leaving 10 bases between them. Germline V gene sequence: CDR1 SQVTM, CDR2 ANQGSEA. The CDR3 contains 14 residues.

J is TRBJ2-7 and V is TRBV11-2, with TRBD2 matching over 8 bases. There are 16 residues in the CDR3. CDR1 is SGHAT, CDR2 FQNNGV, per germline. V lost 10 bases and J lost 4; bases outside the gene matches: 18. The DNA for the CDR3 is TGTGCCACCCCAATCCCCGGGGGGGCGACGCCTTACGAGCAGTACGTC. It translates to CATPIPGGATPYEQYV.

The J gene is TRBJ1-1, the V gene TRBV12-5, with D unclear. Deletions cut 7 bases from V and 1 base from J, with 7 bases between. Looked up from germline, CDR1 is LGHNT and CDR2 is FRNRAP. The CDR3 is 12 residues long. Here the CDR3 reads CASEGTNTEAFF. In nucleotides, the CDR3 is TGTGCTAGTGAGGGTACGAACACTGAAGCTTTCTTT.

Written as DNA, the CDR3 is TGTGCCAGCAGCCGCCTAGGAGTTGAGCAGTTCTTC. This gives the protein CASSRLGVEQFF. The J gene is TRBJ2-1, the V gene TRBV7-2; D is uncertain. This CDR3 contains 12 residues. The V end was cut by 5 bases, the J end by 9 bases, with 11 bases between. Germline CDR1 and CDR2: SGHTA and FQGNSA.

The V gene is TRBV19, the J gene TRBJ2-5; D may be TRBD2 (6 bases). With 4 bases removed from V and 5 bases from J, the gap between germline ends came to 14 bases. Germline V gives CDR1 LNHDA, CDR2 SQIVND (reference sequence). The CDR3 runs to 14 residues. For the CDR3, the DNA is TGTGCCAGTAGTACTCTTGGCCGGGGGGAGACCCAGTACTTC. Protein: CASSTLGRGETQYF.

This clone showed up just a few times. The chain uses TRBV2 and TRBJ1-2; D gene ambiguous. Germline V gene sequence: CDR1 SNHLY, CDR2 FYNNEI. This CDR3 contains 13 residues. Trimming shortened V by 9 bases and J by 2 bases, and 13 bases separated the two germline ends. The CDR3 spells CASSTPENYGYTF. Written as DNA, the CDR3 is TGTGCCAGTTCGACCCCTGAGAACTATGGCTACACCTTC. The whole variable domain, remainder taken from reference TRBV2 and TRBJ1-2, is EPEVTQTPSHQVTQMGQEVILRCVPISNHLYFYWYRQILGQKVEFLVSFYNNEISEKSEIFDDQFSVERPDGSNFTLKIRSTKLEDSAMYFCASSTPENYGYTFGSGTRLTVV.

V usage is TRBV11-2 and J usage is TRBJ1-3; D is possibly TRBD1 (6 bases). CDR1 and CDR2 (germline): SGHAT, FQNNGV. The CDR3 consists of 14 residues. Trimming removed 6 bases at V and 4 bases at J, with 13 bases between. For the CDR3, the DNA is TGTGCCAGCAGGCCGACAGGAGGCGGAAACACCATATATTTT. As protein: CASRPTGGGNTIYF.

The CDR3: CASSLSPRGANYGYTF. In DNA, the CDR3 is TGTGCCAGCAGCTTAAGCCCCCGCGGAGCAAACTATGGCTACACCTTC. The gene calls are TRBV7-8 and TRBJ1-2; D is unresolved. The CDR3 is 16 residues long. Trimming cost V 2 bases and J 2 bases, with 15 bases left between them. Germline V gives CDR1 SGHVS, CDR2 FQNEAQ.

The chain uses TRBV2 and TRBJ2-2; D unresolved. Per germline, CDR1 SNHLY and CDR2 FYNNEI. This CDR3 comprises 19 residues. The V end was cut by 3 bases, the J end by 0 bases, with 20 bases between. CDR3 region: CASSDLVTEALANTGELFF. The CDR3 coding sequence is TGTGCCAGCAGTGATCTGGTCACCGAGGCGTTAGCGAACACCGGGGAGCTGTTTTTT.

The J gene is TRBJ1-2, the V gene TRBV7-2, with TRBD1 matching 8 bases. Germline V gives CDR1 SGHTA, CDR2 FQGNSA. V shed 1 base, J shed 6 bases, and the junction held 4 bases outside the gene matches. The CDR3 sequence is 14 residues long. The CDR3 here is CASSLDPRGHGYTF. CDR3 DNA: TGTGCCAGCAGCTTAGATCCCAGGGGGCATGGCTACACCTTC.

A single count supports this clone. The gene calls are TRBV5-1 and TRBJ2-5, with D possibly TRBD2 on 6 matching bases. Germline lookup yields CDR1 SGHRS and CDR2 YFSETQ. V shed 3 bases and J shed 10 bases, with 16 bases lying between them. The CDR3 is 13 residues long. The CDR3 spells CASSSGDLGDQYF. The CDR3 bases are TGCGCCAGCAGCTCCGGGGACTTAGGGGACCAGTACTTC.

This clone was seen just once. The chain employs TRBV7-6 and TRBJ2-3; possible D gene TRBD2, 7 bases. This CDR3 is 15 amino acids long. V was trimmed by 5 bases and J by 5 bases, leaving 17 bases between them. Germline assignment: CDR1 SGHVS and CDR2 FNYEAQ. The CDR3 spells CASSPRGATRDTQYF. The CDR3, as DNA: TGTGCCAGCAGCCCACGGGGGGCGACGCGAGATACGCAGTATTTT.

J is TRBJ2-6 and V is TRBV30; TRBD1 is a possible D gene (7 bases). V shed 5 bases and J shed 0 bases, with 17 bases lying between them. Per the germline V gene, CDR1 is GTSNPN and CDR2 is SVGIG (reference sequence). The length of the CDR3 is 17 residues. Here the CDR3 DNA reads TGTGCCTGGGGATTCGGGCAGGGGGGCTCTGGGGCCAACGTCCTGACTTTC. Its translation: CAWGFGQGGSGANVLTF.

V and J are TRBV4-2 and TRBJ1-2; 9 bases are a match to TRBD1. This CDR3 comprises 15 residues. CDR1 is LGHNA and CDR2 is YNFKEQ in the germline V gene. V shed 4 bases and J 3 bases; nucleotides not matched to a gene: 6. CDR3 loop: CASSLRTGADYGYTF. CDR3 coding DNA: TGTGCCAGCAGCCTTCGGACAGGGGCCGACTATGGCTACACCTTC.